This T cell receptor (beta chain) was retrieved from a study of T cell responses to AZD1222 COVID-19 vaccine. Notes on the study in general: In a largely white British group with more females than males, clonal diversity was possibly underestimated. At baseline, seropositivity was found in only a handful of AZD1222 recipients. The study sampled repertoires only after the peak T cell response.

CDR1 is SGHNT, CDR2 YYREEE, per germline (reference sequence). V dropped 3 bases and J dropped 0 bases, with 20 bases sitting between them. The CDR3 length is 18 residues. Sequenced by immunoSEQ multiplex PCR; TCRdb stores in-frame clones only, minus some. The profile covers about 120,000 clones, with about 90% appearing a single time and 8% to 9.5% taken by the ten largest. This clone was counted a single time. Antigen specificity is unknown. This chain links TRBV5-4 with TRBJ2-3; D may be TRBD2 (6 bases). This clonotype was obtained from an adult in good health. Sequenced here: peripheral blood, sampled on day 0 of AZD1222 vaccination. CDR3 region: CASSWGSWGGRSTDTQYF. For the CDR3, the DNA is TGTGCCAGCAGCTGGGGCTCTTGGGGAGGTCGGAGCACAGATACGCAGTATTTT.